The clone carrying this T cell receptor beta chain was recorded many times. Trimming shortened V by 4 bases and J by 6 bases, and 10 bases separated the two germline ends. The CDR3 has 12 amino acids. In germline, CDR1 is SQVTM, CDR2 ANQGSEA. This record belongs to a study of human T cells and chemical hapten exposure. Background on the study: Investigators sensitized 2 cm by 2 cm of upper inner arm skin with 2% DPC. The patient population, which was mostly female, had alopecia areata, totalis or universalis.

TCRdb re-called the RACE reads with MiXCR, one entry per CDR3 protein. The data hold under 300,000 distinct CDR3 sequences, with roughly 7.4% observed a single time. Time point denoted: pre-sensitization, week 0. Noted treatment: therapeutic diphenylcyclopropenone sensitization with weekly scalp DPC. Donation of samples came from alopecia patients who were 18 to 70 years old and suitable for DPC. The source material was whole blood, sampled in connection with sensitization to the hapten diphenylcyclopropenone (DPC). The chain recombines TRBV29-1 with TRBJ2-1; no clear D. The TCR sequence derives from a man younger than 30 with alopecia areata. Some clones in this sample may be carry-over from other donors' samples. CDR3 loop: CSVGNYGNEQFF. CDR3 DNA sequence: TGCAGCGTTGGTAACTATGGCAATGAGCAGTTCTTC.